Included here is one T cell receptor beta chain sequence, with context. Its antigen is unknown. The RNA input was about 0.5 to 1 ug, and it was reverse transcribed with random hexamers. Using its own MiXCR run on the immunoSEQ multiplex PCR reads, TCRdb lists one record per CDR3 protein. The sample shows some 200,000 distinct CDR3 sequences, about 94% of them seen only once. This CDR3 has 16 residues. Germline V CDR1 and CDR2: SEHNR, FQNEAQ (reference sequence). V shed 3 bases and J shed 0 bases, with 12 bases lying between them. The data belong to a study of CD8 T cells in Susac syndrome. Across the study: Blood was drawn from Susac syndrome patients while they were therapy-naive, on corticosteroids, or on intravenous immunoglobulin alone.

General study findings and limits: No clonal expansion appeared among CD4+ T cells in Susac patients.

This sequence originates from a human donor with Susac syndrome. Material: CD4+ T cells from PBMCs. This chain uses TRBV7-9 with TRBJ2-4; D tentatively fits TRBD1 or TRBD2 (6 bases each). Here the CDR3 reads CASSLTGAVAKNIQYF. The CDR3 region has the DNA TGTGCCAGCAGCTTGACGGGGGCGGTAGCCAAAAACATTCAGTACTTC.